This T cell receptor (beta chain) was captured by sequencing in a study of CD8 T cells in Susac syndrome. RNA, at roughly 0.45 to 1 ug, was reverse transcribed with random hexamers. Amplification of TCR beta CDR3 was carried out by immunoSEQ multiplex PCR, which covered 54 Vbeta and 13 Jbeta segments. TCRdb itself ran the immunoSEQ multiplex PCR reads through MiXCR, one entry per CDR3 protein. Of tens of thousands of distinct CDR3 sequences listed, about 94% are singletons. This CDR3 is built from 15 residues. Trimming pared 6 bases from V and 3 bases from J, leaving 18 bases between. From germline, CDR1 is MNHEY and CDR2 SVGEGT.

The sequence was obtained from a human donor in good health. Material: CD8+ T cells from PBMCs. This chain joins TRBV6-2 or TRBV6-3 and TRBJ2-7; D may be TRBD1 or TRBD2 (5 bases each). CDR3 nucleotide sequence: TGTGCCAGCAGGGAGGATGGGGGTACGTTCTACGAGCAGTACGTC. Encoded protein: CASREDGGTFYEQYV.